This entry describes one TCR beta chain. The antigen remains undetermined. With a far larger clone one base away, a read error is the likely cause. Additional DNA sequences in this sample encode the identical CDR3. This entry belongs to a study of T cell responses to AZD1222 COVID-19 vaccine. Study conclusions and caveats: The donor group comprised mostly white British people and more females; the analysis possibly underestimated clonal diversity.

Method: immunoSEQ multiplex PCR; TCRdb's copy keeps in-frame clones and lacks some. There are some 140,000 clones in the sample; roughly 90% occur only once, and around 3% lies in the top ten. Germline-derived CDR1 and CDR2 are SGHVS and FQNEAQ. Trimming pared 5 bases from V and 0 bases from J, leaving 2 bases between. The CDR3 length is 11 residues. The specimen comprised peripheral blood, sampled on day 0 of AZD1222 vaccination. This TCR was recovered from an adult in good health. This chain joins TRBV7-8 and TRBJ2-7; D is unclear. DNA for the CDR3: TGTGCCAGCAGCCCCTCCTACGAGCAGTACTTC. It specifies CASSPSYEQYF.